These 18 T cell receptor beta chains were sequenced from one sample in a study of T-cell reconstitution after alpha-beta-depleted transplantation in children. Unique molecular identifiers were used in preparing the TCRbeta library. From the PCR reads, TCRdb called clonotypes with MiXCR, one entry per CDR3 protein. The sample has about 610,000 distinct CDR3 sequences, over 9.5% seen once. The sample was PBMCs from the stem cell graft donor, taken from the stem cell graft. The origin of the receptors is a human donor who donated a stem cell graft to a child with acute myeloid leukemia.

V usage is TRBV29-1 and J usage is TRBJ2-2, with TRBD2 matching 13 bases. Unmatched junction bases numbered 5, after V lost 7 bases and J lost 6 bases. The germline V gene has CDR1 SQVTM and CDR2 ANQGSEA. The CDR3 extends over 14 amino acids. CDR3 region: CSAGLAGSPGELFF. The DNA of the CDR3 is TGCAGCGCGGGACTAGCGGGATCCCCCGGGGAGCTGTTTTTT.

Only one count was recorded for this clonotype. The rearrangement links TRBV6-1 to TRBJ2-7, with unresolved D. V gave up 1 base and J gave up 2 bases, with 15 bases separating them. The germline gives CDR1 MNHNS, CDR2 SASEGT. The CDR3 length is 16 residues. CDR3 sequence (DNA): TGTGCCAGCAGTGAAGAGCCGGGCAGGCAAACCTACGAGCAGTACTTC. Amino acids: CASSEEPGRQTYEQYF.

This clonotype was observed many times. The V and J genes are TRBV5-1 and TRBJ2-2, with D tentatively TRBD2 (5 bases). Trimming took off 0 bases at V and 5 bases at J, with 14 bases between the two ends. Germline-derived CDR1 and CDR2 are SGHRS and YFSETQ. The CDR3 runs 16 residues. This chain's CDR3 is CASSLARTRGTGELFF. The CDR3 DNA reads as TGCGCCAGCAGCTTGGCCCGGACTCGCGGTACCGGGGAGCTGTTTTTT.

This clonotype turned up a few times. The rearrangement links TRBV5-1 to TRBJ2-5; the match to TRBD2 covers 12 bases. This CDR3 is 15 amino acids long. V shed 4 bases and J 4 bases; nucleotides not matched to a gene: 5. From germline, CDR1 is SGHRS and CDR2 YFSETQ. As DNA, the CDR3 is TGCGCCAGCAGCGAACTAGCGGGAGGCTTAGAGACCCAGTACTTC. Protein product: CASSELAGGLETQYF.

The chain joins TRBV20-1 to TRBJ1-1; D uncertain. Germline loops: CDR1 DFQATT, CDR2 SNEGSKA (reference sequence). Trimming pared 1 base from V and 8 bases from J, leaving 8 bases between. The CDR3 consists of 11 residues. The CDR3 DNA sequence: TGCAGTGCTAGAGTTAGTCCAGAAGCTTTCTTT. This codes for CSARVSPEAFF.

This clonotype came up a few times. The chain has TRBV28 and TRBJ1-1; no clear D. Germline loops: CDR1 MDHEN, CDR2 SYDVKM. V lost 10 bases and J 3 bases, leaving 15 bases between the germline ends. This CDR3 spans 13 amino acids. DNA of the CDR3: TGTGCCACTCTTCAGGATAATGACACTGAAGCTTTCTTT. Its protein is CATLQDNDTEAFF.

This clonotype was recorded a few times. The CDR3 loop is CSVAAGGFYGYTF. As DNA, the CDR3 is TGCAGCGTTGCGGCAGGGGGATTCTATGGCTACACCTTC. This chain links TRBV29-1 with TRBJ1-2; TRBD1 agrees at 7 bases. Germline lookup yields CDR1 SQVTM and CDR2 ANQGSEA. Trimming cost V 4 bases and J 4 bases; bases outside gene matches: 6. The CDR3 is 13 amino acids.

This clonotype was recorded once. The CDR3 coding sequence is TGTGCCAGCAGCTTCCCAGGGGATGGAAACACCATATATTTT. It yields the protein CASSFPGDGNTIYF. The chain joins TRBV5-4 to TRBJ1-3, with D perhaps TRBD1 (6 bases). V dropped 2 bases and J dropped 3 bases, with 9 bases sitting between them. Germline V gene sequence: CDR1 SGHNT, CDR2 YYREEE (reference sequence). This CDR3 has 14 amino acids.

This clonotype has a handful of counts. CDR3 region: CSAPSMGGDYGYTF. CDR3 in DNA: TGCAGTGCCCCGAGTATGGGGGGAGACTATGGCTACACCTTC. The gene calls are TRBV20-1 and TRBJ1-2, with D maybe TRBD1 (5 bases). The CDR3 runs to 14 residues. Germline CDR1 DFQATT, CDR2 SNEGSKA (reference sequence). Trimming shortened V by 6 bases and J by 3 bases, and 17 bases separated the two germline ends.

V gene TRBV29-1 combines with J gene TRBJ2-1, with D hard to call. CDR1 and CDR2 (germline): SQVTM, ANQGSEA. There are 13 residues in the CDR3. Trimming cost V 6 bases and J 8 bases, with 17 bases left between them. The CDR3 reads CSVLRTSGHEQFF. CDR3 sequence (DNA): TGCAGCGTCCTCCGTACCTCGGGCCATGAGCAGTTCTTC.

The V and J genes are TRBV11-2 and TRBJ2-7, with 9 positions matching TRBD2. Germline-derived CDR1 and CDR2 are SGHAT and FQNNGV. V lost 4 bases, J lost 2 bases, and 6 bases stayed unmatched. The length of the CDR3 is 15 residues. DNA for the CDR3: TGTGCCAGCAGCTCAAAGCGGGAGGTCACCTACGAGCAGTACTTC. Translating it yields CASSSKREVTYEQYF.

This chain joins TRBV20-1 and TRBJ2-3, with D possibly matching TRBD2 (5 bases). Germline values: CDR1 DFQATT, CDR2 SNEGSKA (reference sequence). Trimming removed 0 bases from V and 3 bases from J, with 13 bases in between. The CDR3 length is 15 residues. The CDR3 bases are TGCAGTGCTAGAGATCCGGGGAGAGGGACAGATACGCAGTATTTT. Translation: CSARDPGRGTDTQYF.

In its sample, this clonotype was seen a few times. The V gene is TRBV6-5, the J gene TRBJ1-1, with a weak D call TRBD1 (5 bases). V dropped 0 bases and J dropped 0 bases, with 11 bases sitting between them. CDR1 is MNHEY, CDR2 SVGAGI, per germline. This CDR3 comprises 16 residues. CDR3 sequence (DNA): TGTGCCAGCAGTTACTCAAGGGCAGGGCTGAACACTGAAGCTTTCTTT. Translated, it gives CASSYSRAGLNTEAFF.

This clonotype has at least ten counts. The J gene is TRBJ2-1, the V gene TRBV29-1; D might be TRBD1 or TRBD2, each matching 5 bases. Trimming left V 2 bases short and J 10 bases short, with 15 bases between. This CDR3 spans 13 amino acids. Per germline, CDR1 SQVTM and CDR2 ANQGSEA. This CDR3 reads CSVEPIGTLEQFF. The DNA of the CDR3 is TGCAGCGTTGAACCCATAGGGACCTTAGAGCAGTTCTTC.

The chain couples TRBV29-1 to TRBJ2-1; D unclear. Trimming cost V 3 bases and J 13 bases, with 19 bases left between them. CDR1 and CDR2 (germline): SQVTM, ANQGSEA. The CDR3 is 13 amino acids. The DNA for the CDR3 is TGCAGCGTTGACATAATCTACAATGAAGCACAGTTCTTC. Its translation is CSVDIIYNEAQFF.

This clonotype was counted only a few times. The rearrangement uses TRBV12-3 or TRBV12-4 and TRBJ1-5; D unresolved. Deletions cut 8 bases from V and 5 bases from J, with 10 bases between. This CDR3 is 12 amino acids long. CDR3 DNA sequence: TGTGCCAGCGTTCGGGGAGATCAGCCCCAGCATTTT. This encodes CASVRGDQPQHF.

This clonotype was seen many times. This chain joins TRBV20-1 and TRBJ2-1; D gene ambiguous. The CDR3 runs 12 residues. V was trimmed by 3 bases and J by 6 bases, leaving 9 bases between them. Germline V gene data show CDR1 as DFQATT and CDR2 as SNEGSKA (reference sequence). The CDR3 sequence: CSARPATNEQFF. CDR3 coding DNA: TGCAGTGCTAGGCCTGCGACCAATGAGCAGTTCTTC.

The CDR3 coding sequence is TGTGCCAGCAGCTTAGCTGGGGGCATCGGCACCGGGGAGCTGTTTTTT. Its translation: CASSLAGGIGTGELFF. The V gene is TRBV7-8, the J gene TRBJ2-2; perhaps TRBD1 as D (6 bases). Germline V gene lookup returns CDR1 SGHVS and CDR2 FQNEAQ. V lost 0 bases, J lost 4 bases, and 12 bases lay in between. The CDR3 extends over 16 amino acids.